One sample yielded the 5 T cell receptor beta chains listed below, sequenced in a study of blood T cell repertoires in COVID-19. Clones were sequenced by immunoSEQ multiplex PCR, and TCRdb holds only the in-frame ones, with some missing. The sample comprises 280,000 or so clones, approximately 83% of which are singletons, and approximately 9% rests with the top ten. The sample consisted of peripheral blood. Source of these receptors: a woman in her forties or fifties who had recovered from COVID-19.

The V and J genes are TRBV6-2 or TRBV6-3 and TRBJ1-5, with 8 bases identical to TRBD1. The CDR3 totals 15 residues. Germline values: CDR1 MNHEY, CDR2 SVGEGT. With 2 bases clipped from V and 3 bases from J, the junction kept 3 bases outside the gene matches. In DNA form, the CDR3 reads TGTGCCAGCAGTTACCCAGGGGGCCACAATCAGCCCCAGCATTTT. Residues: CASSYPGGHNQPQHF.

The CDR3: CASSLGLAEEQFF. The CDR3 coding sequence is TGCGCCAGCAGCTTAGGACTAGCGGAAGAGCAGTTCTTC. This chain joins TRBV5-1 and TRBJ2-1; 10 bases fit TRBD2. The CDR3 extends over 13 amino acids. The J segment lost 10 bases and the V segment lost 2 bases, leaving 3 bases of the junction unmatched. The V gene's germline CDR1 is SGHRS and CDR2 YFSETQ.

This chain links TRBV7-2 with TRBJ2-1, with D unclear. Germline lookup yields CDR1 SGHTA and CDR2 FQGNSA. The length of the CDR3 is 14 residues. The V and J ends lost 6 bases and 5 bases respectively, with 14 bases between them. This chain's CDR3 is CASRRTPTNNEQFF. CDR3 coding DNA: TGTGCCAGCAGACGAACCCCTACGAACAATGAGCAGTTCTTC.

The chain has TRBV5-6 and TRBJ2-7; TRBD1 agrees at 7 bases. Trimming took 6 bases from V and 0 from J; bases not matched to a gene: 6. This CDR3 has 14 amino acids. Germline V gene lookup returns CDR1 SGHDT and CDR2 YYEEEE. CDR3 loop: CASNQGVASYEQYF. DNA for the CDR3: TGTGCCAGCAACCAGGGGGTAGCCTCCTACGAGCAGTACTTC.

V is TRBV4-3 and J is TRBJ1-3, with D possibly TRBD1 on 5 matching bases. CDR3 length equals 17 residues. V was clipped by 1 base and J by 2 bases, with 15 bases between them. Germline V gene lookup returns CDR1 LGHNA and CDR2 YSLEER. CDR3 coding DNA: TGCGCCAGCAGCCAAGTGACGGGGCCGGGGGCTGGAAACACCATATATTTT. It codes for CASSQVTGPGAGNTIYF.